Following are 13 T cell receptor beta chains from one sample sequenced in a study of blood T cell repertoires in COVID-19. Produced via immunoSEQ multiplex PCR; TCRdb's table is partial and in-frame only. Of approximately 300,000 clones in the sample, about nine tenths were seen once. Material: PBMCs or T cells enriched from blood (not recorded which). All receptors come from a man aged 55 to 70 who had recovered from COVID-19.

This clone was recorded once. This CDR3 reads CASSPDRGSTEAFF. The CDR3 DNA follows: TGTGCCAGCTCACCAGACAGGGGATCTACTGAAGCTTTCTTT. The V gene is TRBV18, the J gene TRBJ1-1; 8 bases map to TRBD1. The CDR3 covers 14 residues. CDR1 and CDR2 from the germline V gene are KGHSH and LQKENI. Trimming cost V 2 bases and J 5 bases; bases outside gene matches: 4. Using reference TRBV18 and TRBJ1-1 for the parts outside the CDR3, the full variable domain is NAGVMQNPRHLVRRRGQEARLRCSPMKGHSHVYWYRQLPEEGLKFMVYLQKENIIDESGMPKERFSAEFPKEGPSILRIQQVVRGDSAAYFCASSPDRGSTEAFFGQGTRLTVV.

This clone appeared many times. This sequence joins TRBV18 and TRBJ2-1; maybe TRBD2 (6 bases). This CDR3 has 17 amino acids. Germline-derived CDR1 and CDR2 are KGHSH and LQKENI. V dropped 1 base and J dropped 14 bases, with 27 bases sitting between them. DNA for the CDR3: TGTGCCAGCTCACCACGTTTAGAACCGGGACTCCCACTTGGGGAGTTCTTC. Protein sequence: CASSPRLEPGLPLGEFF.

CDR3 nucleotides: TGTGCCAGCAGCGTAGCTGGTGGCAGGTCAGGGGGCACAGATACGCAGTATTTT. Residues: CASSVAGGRSGGTDTQYF. The chain uses TRBV9 and TRBJ2-3, with D possibly matching TRBD1 (6 bases). V lost 0 bases to trimming and J lost 1 base, with 18 bases between them. The CDR3 is 18 amino acids. CDR1 SGDLS and CDR2 YYNGEE come from the germline V gene.

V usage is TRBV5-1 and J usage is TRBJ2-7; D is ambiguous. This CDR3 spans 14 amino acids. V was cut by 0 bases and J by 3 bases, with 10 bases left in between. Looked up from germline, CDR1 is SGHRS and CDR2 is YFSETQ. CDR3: CASSLGDTYYEQYF. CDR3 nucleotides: TGCGCCAGCAGCTTGGGCGACACTTACTACGAGCAGTACTTC.

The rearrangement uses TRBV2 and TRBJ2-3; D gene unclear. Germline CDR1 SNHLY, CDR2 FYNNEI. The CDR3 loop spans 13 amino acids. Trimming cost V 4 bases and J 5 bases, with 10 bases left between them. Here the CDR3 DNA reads TGTGCCAGCAGTGTCGACTGGCAAGATACGCAGTATTTT. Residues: CASSVDWQDTQYF.

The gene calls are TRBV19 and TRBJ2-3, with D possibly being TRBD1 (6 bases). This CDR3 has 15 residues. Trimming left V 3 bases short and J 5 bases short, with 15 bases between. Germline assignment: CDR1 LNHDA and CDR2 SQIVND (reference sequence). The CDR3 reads CASSILGHLGDTQYF. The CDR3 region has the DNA TGTGCCAGTAGTATTCTGGGACACCTCGGAGATACGCAGTATTTT.

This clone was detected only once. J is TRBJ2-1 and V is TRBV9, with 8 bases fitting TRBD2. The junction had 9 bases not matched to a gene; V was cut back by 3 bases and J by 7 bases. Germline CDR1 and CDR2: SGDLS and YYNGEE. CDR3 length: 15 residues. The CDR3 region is CASSAPGGLVNEQFF. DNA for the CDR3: TGTGCCAGCAGCGCCCCGGGGGGACTAGTTAATGAGCAGTTCTTC.

CDR3 sequence (DNA): TGTGCCAGCAGCCCCCAAGGGGGCACTGAAGCTTTCTTT. Its protein product is CASSPQGGTEAFF. The chain uses TRBV7-9 and TRBJ1-1; tentative D call: TRBD1 (6 bases). The germline V gene has CDR1 SEHNR and CDR2 FQNEAQ (reference sequence). Between the trimmed V and J ends, which lost 5 bases and 4 bases, there was a span of 11 bases. The CDR3 sequence is 13 residues long.

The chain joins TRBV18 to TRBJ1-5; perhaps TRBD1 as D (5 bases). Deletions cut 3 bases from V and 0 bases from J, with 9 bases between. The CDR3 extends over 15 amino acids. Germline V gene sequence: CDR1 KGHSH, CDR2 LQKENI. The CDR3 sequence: CASSPTADSNQPQHF. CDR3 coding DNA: TGTGCCAGCTCACCGACAGCAGATAGCAATCAGCCCCAGCATTTT. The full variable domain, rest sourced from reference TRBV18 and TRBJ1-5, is NAGVMQNPRHLVRRRGQEARLRCSPMKGHSHVYWYRQLPEEGLKFMVYLQKENIIDESGMPKERFSAEFPKEGPSILRIQQVVRGDSAAYFCASSPTADSNQPQHFGDGTRLSIL.

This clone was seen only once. The CDR3 region has the DNA TGTGCCAGCAGCCTGACAGGGGGCGAAGCCAAAAACATTCAGTACTTC. Its translation is CASSLTGGEAKNIQYF. The chain uses TRBV7-9 and TRBJ2-4; TRBD1 matches 10 bases. J was trimmed by 0 bases and V by 5 bases; bases with no gene match: 4. Germline assignment: CDR1 SEHNR and CDR2 FQNEAQ (reference sequence). CDR3 length: 16 residues. Using reference TRBV7-9 and TRBJ2-4 for the parts outside the CDR3, the full variable domain is DTGVSQNPRHKITKRGQNVTFRCDPISEHNRLYWYRQTLGQGPEFLTYFQNEAQLEKSRLLSDRFSAERPKGSFSTLEIQRTEQGDSAMYLCASSLTGGEAKNIQYFGAGTRLSVL.

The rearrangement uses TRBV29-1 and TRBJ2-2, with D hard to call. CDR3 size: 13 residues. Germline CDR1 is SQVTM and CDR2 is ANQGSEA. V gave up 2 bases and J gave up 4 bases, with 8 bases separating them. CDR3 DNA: TGCAGCGTTGAAACCCAGGTCACCGGGGAGCTGTTTTTT. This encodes CSVETQVTGELFF.

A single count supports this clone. CDR3 sequence: CASSRGSTGNTEAFF. The DNA of the CDR3 is TGTGCCAGCAGCAGAGGGAGTACCGGGAACACTGAAGCTTTCTTT. The rearrangement links TRBV25-1 to TRBJ1-1; D not certain. The CDR3 contains 15 residues. CDR1 MGHDK and CDR2 SYGVNS come from the germline V gene. Trimming cost V 6 bases and J 1 base, with 15 bases left between them.

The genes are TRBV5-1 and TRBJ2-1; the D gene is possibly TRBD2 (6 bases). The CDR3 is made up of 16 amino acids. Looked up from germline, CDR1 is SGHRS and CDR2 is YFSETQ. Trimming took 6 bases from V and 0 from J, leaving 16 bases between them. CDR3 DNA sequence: TGCGCCAGCAAGGGTTGGCGGGGAAGCTCCTACAATGAGCAGTTCTTC. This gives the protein CASKGWRGSSYNEQFF.